The next 20 T cell receptor beta chains were all read from a single sample in a study of CD8 T cells in ankylosing spondylitis. Each CDR3 protein is one row after TCRdb ran MiXCR on the 5' RACE reads. The table lists around 330,000 distinct CDR3 sequences, about 9.9% of them singletons, with roughly 9.5% in the top ten. The sequenced sample was blood, either unsorted or a sorted T cell fraction (not recorded which). The receptor set was obtained from a female donor with ankylosing spondylitis or in good health (not recorded which).

This clonotype came up many times. V is TRBV19 and J is TRBJ1-2, with TRBD1 matching over 9 bases. Per the germline V gene, CDR1 is LNHDA and CDR2 is SQIVND (reference sequence). The ends lost 8 bases at V and 6 bases at J; junction bases unmatched: 10. CDR3 length equals 14 residues. The CDR3: CASGNRGRVDGYTF. The CDR3 DNA follows: TGTGCCAGTGGGAACAGGGGGCGCGTCGATGGCTACACCTTC.

This chain uses TRBV4-1 with TRBJ2-3; D not certain. Germline CDR1 reads MGHRA; CDR2 reads YSYEKL. Trimming removed 1 base at V and 2 bases at J, with 7 bases between. CDR3 length equals 14 residues. In DNA form, the CDR3 reads TGCGCCAGCAGCCAAGGCGCCAACACAGATACGCAGTATTTT. Translation gives CASSQGANTDTQYF.

This clonotype showed up just a few times. V usage is TRBV29-1 and J usage is TRBJ2-3, with D perhaps TRBD2 (6 bases). The germline V and J ends were trimmed by 5 bases and 0 bases, with 9 bases remaining between them. This CDR3 is 13 amino acids long. The V gene's germline CDR1 is SQVTM and CDR2 ANQGSEA. The CDR3 region has the DNA TGCAGCGTTCGGGACTTGAGCACAGATACGCAGTATTTT. Translation gives CSVRDLSTDTQYF.

This clonotype was seen a handful of times. This chain uses TRBV5-6 with TRBJ2-1, with 7 positions matching TRBD1. This CDR3 is built from 15 residues. V lost 4 bases, J lost 9 bases, and 13 bases stayed unmatched. Germline V gives CDR1 SGHDT, CDR2 YYEEEE. CDR3 DNA sequence: TGTGCCAGCAGCCCACAGGGGATTCCTACAGGTGAGCAGTTCTTC. Protein sequence: CASSPQGIPTGEQFF.

Many counts were recorded for this clonotype. The chain combines TRBV5-1 with TRBJ2-5; D is uncertain. V was clipped by 0 bases and J by 3 bases, with 6 bases between them. Germline CDR1 SGHRS, CDR2 YFSETQ. The CDR3 consists of 13 residues. The chain's CDR3 is CASSLGQEETQYF. CDR3 DNA: TGCGCCAGCAGCTTGGGTCAGGAAGAGACCCAGTACTTC.

This clonotype was seen a few times. CDR3 in amino acids: CACPGLTPTDTQYF. As DNA, the CDR3 is TGTGCCTGCCCTGGACTAACCCCCACAGATACGCAGTATTTT. The chain links TRBV2 to TRBJ2-3, with D perhaps matching TRBD2 (6 bases). Germline V gene lookup returns CDR1 SNHLY and CDR2 FYNNEI. This CDR3 is 14 amino acids long. Between the trimmed V and J ends, which lost 11 bases and 2 bases, there was a span of 17 bases.

This clonotype has a handful of counts. One end of the junction does not line up with germline, which may come from a read error. The V and J genes are TRBV7-8 and TRBJ1-1; D uncertain. Germline loops: CDR1 SGHVS, CDR2 FQNEAQ. The CDR3 extends over 14 amino acids. The CDR3 here is CASSLGVMNTEAFF. The DNA of the CDR3 is TGTGCCAGCAGTTTAGGTGTAATGAACACTGAAGCTTTCTTT.

This clonotype was seen a few times. DNA of the CDR3: TGTGCCAGCTCACCAGGAGGCGTGGGCACCGGGGAGCTGTTTTTT. Protein: CASSPGGVGTGELFF. The chain is built from TRBV18 and TRBJ2-2; possibly TRBD2 for D (5 bases). Germline V gene sequence: CDR1 KGHSH, CDR2 LQKENI. This CDR3 has 15 amino acids. With 2 bases removed from V and 4 bases from J, the gap between germline ends came to 11 bases.

Many counts were recorded for this clonotype. The chain joins TRBV28 to TRBJ2-7; D may match TRBD1 or TRBD2 (5 bases each). The CDR3 consists of 14 residues. Germline CDR1 is MDHEN and CDR2 is SYDVKM. The germline V and J ends were trimmed by 5 bases and 0 bases, with 11 bases remaining between them. The CDR3 sequence is CASSVPGLSYEQYF. The CDR3, as DNA: TGTGCCAGCAGTGTCCCGGGGCTCTCCTACGAGCAGTACTTC.

This clonotype was counted at least ten times. The rearrangement uses TRBV7-8 and TRBJ2-7, with 9 bases aligning to TRBD2. This CDR3 is 14 amino acids long. With V trimmed by 0 bases and J by 13 bases, 10 bases remained unmatched. In germline, CDR1 is SGHVS, CDR2 FQNEAQ. The CDR3 reads CASSLAQSSGILYF. CDR3 nucleotides: TGTGCCAGCAGCTTAGCGCAGTCTAGCGGGATTCTTTACTTC.

This clonotype was picked up many times. This chain connects TRBV7-2 to TRBJ2-1, with a possible D match to TRBD2 (5 bases). The germline V gene encodes CDR1 SGHTA and CDR2 FQGNSA. The CDR3 runs 17 residues. With 3 bases removed from V and 6 bases from J, the gap between germline ends came to 21 bases. The CDR3 here is CASSLSGDYRIVNEQFF. The CDR3 nucleotides read TGTGCCAGCAGCTTGAGTGGAGACTACCGGATCGTCAATGAGCAGTTCTTC.

The sample holds a few counts of this clonotype. This chain links TRBV4-3 with TRBJ2-1, with TRBD2 matching 10 bases. CDR3 size: 15 residues. In germline, CDR1 is LGHNA, CDR2 YSLEER. Trimming took 2 bases from V and 9 from J; bases not matched to a gene: 7. The CDR3 here is CASSQTSGRAIEQFF. The DNA for the CDR3 is TGCGCCAGCAGCCAAACCAGCGGGAGGGCGATTGAGCAGTTCTTC.

Worth noting for this clonotype: This could be a read error, since a much larger clone is one nucleotide away. The J gene is TRBJ2-1, the V gene TRBV4-1, with 14 nucleotides matching TRBD2. Germline-derived CDR1 and CDR2 are MGHRA and YSYEKL. J lost 4 bases, V lost 3 bases, and 11 bases had no gene match. This CDR3 has 19 amino acids. CDR3 sequence (DNA): TGCGCCAGCAGCCATCCCAGACTAGCGGGAGGGCCTACTTACAATGAGCAGTTCTTC. Translating gives CASSHPRLAGGPTYNEQFF.

Many counts were recorded for this clonotype. The J gene is TRBJ2-3, the V gene TRBV7-9, with D perhaps TRBD1 (5 bases). Germline-derived CDR1 and CDR2 are SEHNR and FQNEAQ (reference sequence). V lost 5 bases and J lost 3, with 12 bases in between. This CDR3 has 14 residues. CDR3 amino acids: CASSAWGRTDTQYF. Written as DNA, the CDR3 is TGTGCCAGCAGCGCCTGGGGCCGGACAGATACGCAGTATTTT.

This clonotype was counted ten times or more. The rearrangement joins TRBV5-1 to TRBJ1-1, with 7 bases fitting TRBD1. In germline, CDR1 is SGHRS, CDR2 YFSETQ. The CDR3 covers 14 residues. V trimming: 5 bases; J trimming: 7 bases; junction bases outside the gene matches: 11. In DNA form, the CDR3 reads TGCGCCAGCAGATTGACAGGGACGTTTGGTGAAGCTTTCTTT. This codes for CASRLTGTFGEAFF.

The chain combines TRBV14 with TRBJ2-2; TRBD2 agrees at 8 bases. V was clipped by 4 bases and J by 6 bases; unmatched bases: 7. Germline CDR1 is SGHDN and CDR2 is FVKESK. CDR3 length equals 15 residues. CDR3 in DNA: TGTGCCAGCAGCCGCCTCCCCGGGAGGGCCGGGGAGCTGTTTTTT. This sequence encodes CASSRLPGRAGELFF.

This clonotype was detected ten times or more. CDR3 DNA: TGTGCCAGCAGAGGGAAACAGGGGACCGGGGAGCTGTTTTTT. Encoded protein: CASRGKQGTGELFF. The V and J genes are TRBV12-3 or TRBV12-4 and TRBJ2-2; 7 nucleotides match TRBD1. V lost 6 bases, J lost 5 bases, and 6 bases stayed unmatched. The CDR3 has 14 amino acids.

Many counts were recorded for this clonotype. The rearrangement links TRBV12-3 or TRBV12-4 to TRBJ2-7; 8 positions match TRBD2. The V and J ends lost 6 bases and 2 bases, in that order; junction bases with no gene match: 6. The CDR3 spans 14 residues. CDR3 residues: CASSQRGKPYEQYF. The CDR3 region has the DNA TGTGCCAGCAGCCAGCGGGGGAAACCCTACGAGCAGTACTTC.

There are many counts of this clonotype. The chain uses TRBV20-1 and TRBJ2-3; a weak D match, TRBD1 (6 bases). The germline V and J ends were trimmed by 0 bases and 2 bases, with 12 bases remaining between them. The CDR3 is made up of 15 amino acids. CDR1 and CDR2 from the germline V gene are DFQATT and SNEGSKA (reference sequence). CDR3 protein: CSARDLQGYTDTQYF. CDR3 DNA sequence: TGCAGTGCTAGAGATTTACAGGGTTACACAGATACGCAGTATTTT.

The rearrangement joins TRBV19 to TRBJ2-7; tentatively, D is TRBD2 (6 bases). Trimming stripped 3 bases from V and 3 bases from J, with 15 bases between. The CDR3 contains 15 residues. Germline-derived CDR1 and CDR2 are LNHDA and SQIVND (reference sequence). The CDR3 reads CASSIGQGGHYEQYF. The CDR3 nucleotides read TGTGCCAGTAGTATTGGGCAGGGAGGCCACTACGAGCAGTACTTC.